This passage covers 21 T cell receptor beta chains from one sample sequenced in a study of cytomegalovirus exposure and HLA in healthy donors. PCR employed 60 Vbeta and 13 Jbeta primers. Using immunoSEQ multiplex PCR, the repertoire was profiled, and TCRdb retains in-frame clones only, with some absent. The sample carries over 130,000 clones, about 64% recorded once. The sequenced sample consisted of PBMCs. The receptors were gathered from a woman aged 60-75 years in good health and CMV-seropositive.

The CDR3 sequence is CASRTTSGVSDTQYF. Here the CDR3 DNA reads TGCGCCAGCAGGACTACTAGCGGGGTTTCAGATACGCAGTATTTT. This rearrangement joins TRBV5-1 to TRBJ2-3; 10 nucleotides line up with TRBD2. Germline assignment: CDR1 SGHRS and CDR2 YFSETQ. The CDR3 is 15 amino acids. V shed 5 bases, J shed 4 bases, and the junction held 7 bases outside the gene matches. The full variable domain, its missing parts supplied by reference TRBV5-1 and TRBJ2-3, is KAGVTQTPRYLIKTRGQQVTLSCSPISGHRSVSWYQQTPGQGLQFLFEYFSETQRNKGNFPGRFSGRQFSNSRSEMNVSTLELGDSALYLCASRTTSGVSDTQYFGPGTRLTVL.

The gene calls are TRBV11-1 and TRBJ1-1; 10 nucleotides match TRBD1. Germline V lookup: CDR1 SGHAT, CDR2 FQDESV (reference sequence). The CDR3 has 14 amino acids. V was clipped by 4 bases and J by 4 bases; unmatched bases: 3. The CDR3 reads CASSWTGGATEAFF. DNA of the CDR3: TGTGCCAGCAGCTGGACAGGGGGTGCCACTGAAGCTTTCTTT.

The chain couples TRBV15 to TRBJ2-3; TRBD2 matches at 8 bases. Germline V CDR1 and CDR2: LNHNV, YYDKDF (reference sequence). With V trimmed by 0 bases and J by 3 bases, 2 bases remained unmatched. The CDR3 consists of 15 residues. CDR3: CATSREAGETDTQYF. The CDR3 DNA follows: TGTGCCACCAGCAGAGAAGCGGGAGAGACAGATACGCAGTATTTT.

The rearrangement links TRBV5-4 to TRBJ2-1; possible D gene TRBD2, 7 bases. V was clipped by 4 bases and J by 2 bases, with 10 bases between them. The V gene's germline CDR1 is SGHNT and CDR2 YYREEE (reference sequence). The CDR3 runs 14 residues. CDR3 nucleotides: TGTGCCAGCAGCCAAGGGGGGGCCTACAATGAGCAGTTCTTC. The encoded protein is CASSQGGAYNEQFF.

This clone came up a few times. J is TRBJ2-2 and V is TRBV5-1, with a weak D call TRBD1 (5 bases). Germline loops: CDR1 SGHRS, CDR2 YFSETQ. V gave up 2 bases and J gave up 7 bases, with 6 bases separating them. The CDR3 totals 12 residues. The CDR3 nucleotides are TGCGCCAGCAGCTTACAGGACGGGGAGCTGTTTTTT. Amino acids: CASSLQDGELFF.

The chain links TRBV28 to TRBJ1-2; the D is unclear. The CDR3 is made up of 13 amino acids. Trimming shortened V by 7 bases and J by 5 bases, and 14 bases separated the two germline ends. Germline V gene lookup returns CDR1 MDHEN and CDR2 SYDVKM. The CDR3 is CASTHNDLYGYTF. The CDR3 DNA reads TGTGCCAGCACCCACAACGATTTGTATGGCTACACCTTC.

This clone was counted only a few times. J is TRBJ2-7 and V is TRBV9; D may be TRBD1 (5 bases). The V and J ends lost 4 bases and 2 bases respectively, with 10 bases between them. Per germline, CDR1 SGDLS and CDR2 YYNGEE. The CDR3 spans 13 residues. In DNA, the CDR3 is TGTGCCAGCAGCAGGGGCGATACCTACGAGCAGTACTTC. It translates to CASSRGDTYEQYF.

The sample holds one count of this clone. The chain combines TRBV28 with TRBJ2-7; tentatively, D is TRBD1 (6 bases). The V and J ends lost 6 bases and 5 bases respectively, with 17 bases between them. The CDR3 has 14 amino acids. CDR1 is MDHEN, CDR2 SYDVKM, per germline. The CDR3 nucleotides read TGTGCCAGCAGCCGCCAGGACAGAGTGCACGAGCAGTACTTC. It is translated as CASSRQDRVHEQYF.

This clone was seen only a few times. The chain combines TRBV30 with TRBJ2-7; 9 bases agree with TRBD1. The CDR3 consists of 14 residues. CDR1 and CDR2 (germline): GTSNPN, SVGIG (reference sequence). Trimming cost V 3 bases and J 2 bases; bases outside gene matches: 5. The DNA of the CDR3 is TGTGCCTGGAGCCCCGGGACAGGGACCTACGAGCAGTACTTC. It encodes CAWSPGTGTYEQYF.

The chain combines TRBV9 with TRBJ2-5; 9 bases are a match to TRBD2. Gene TRBJ2-7 matches the end of the DNA better, so the J call may be wrong. In germline, CDR1 is SGDLS, CDR2 YYNGEE. The CDR3 covers 15 residues. CDR3 coding DNA: TGTGCCAGCAGCGTTTACGGGACTAGCTACGACGAGCAGTACTTC. Its protein product is CASSVYGTSYDEQYF.

The gene calls are TRBV6-1 and TRBJ2-1; no reliable D call. CDR1 and CDR2 (germline): MNHNS, SASEGT. The CDR3 consists of 14 residues. V lost 4 bases and J 5 bases, leaving 12 bases between the germline ends. CDR3 protein: CASSVLETHNEQFF. The CDR3, as DNA: TGTGCCAGCAGTGTTTTAGAAACGCACAATGAGCAGTTCTTC.

This sequence joins TRBV20-1 and TRBJ2-1; a weak D match, TRBD2 (6 bases). The CDR3 extends over 10 amino acids. Germline CDR1 DFQATT, CDR2 SNEGSKA (reference sequence). Trimming shortened V by 5 bases and J by 12 bases, and 11 bases separated the two germline ends. The CDR3 loop reads CSAPETRQFF. The DNA of the CDR3 is TGCAGTGCTCCCGAGACTAGGCAGTTCTTC.

The chain has TRBV19 and TRBJ1-1; 7 bases are shared with TRBD1. The CDR3 length is 14 residues. CDR1 is LNHDA and CDR2 is SQIVND in the germline V gene (reference sequence). Trimming took 5 bases from V and 4 from J; bases not matched to a gene: 7. The CDR3 loop is CASSHGGGGTEAFF. CDR3 bases: TGTGCCAGTAGTCATGGAGGGGGCGGCACTGAAGCTTTCTTT.

This clone was observed once. The genes are TRBV28 and TRBJ2-5; D remains unclear. The CDR3 contains 13 residues. Germline CDR1 MDHEN, CDR2 SYDVKM. Trimming stripped 5 bases from V and 1 base from J, with 8 bases between. This CDR3 reads CASSGPVQETQYF. CDR3 coding DNA: TGTGCCAGCAGTGGTCCAGTCCAAGAGACCCAGTACTTC.

This chain connects TRBV4-3 to TRBJ2-3; 8 positions match TRBD2. Germline trimming cut 0 bases from V and 6 bases from J; bases unmatched to any gene: 11. The germline gives CDR1 LGHNA, CDR2 YSLEER. The CDR3 covers 17 residues. In nucleotides, the CDR3 is TGCGCCAGCAGCCAAGACGGGAGCGGGAGCCTACGTGATACGCAGTATTTT. Protein: CASSQDGSGSLRDTQYF.

The chain recombines TRBV5-4 with TRBJ2-7, with 9 nucleotides matching TRBD1. V was clipped by 0 bases and J by 3 bases; unmatched bases: 4. CDR3 length: 15 amino acids. Germline V CDR1 and CDR2: SGHNT, YYREEE (reference sequence). The CDR3 DNA is TGTGCCAGCAGCTTGGACAGGGGGCCTCTCTACGAGCAGTACTTC. Translation gives CASSLDRGPLYEQYF.

This clone turned up a few times. The V and J genes are TRBV2 and TRBJ2-5, with D maybe TRBD1 (6 bases). The CDR3 length is 12 residues. Germline V gene data show CDR1 as SNHLY and CDR2 as FYNNEI. V was trimmed by 4 bases and J by 8 bases, leaving 11 bases between them. In nucleotides, the CDR3 is TGTGCCAGCAGTGTTCAGGGGTCTACCCAGTACTTC. It translates to CASSVQGSTQYF.

The chain joins TRBV15 to TRBJ2-1; weak D call: TRBD2 (6 bases). Germline CDR1 and CDR2: LNHNV and YYDKDF (reference sequence). This CDR3 contains 15 residues. V shed 0 bases and J shed 6 bases, with 12 bases lying between them. As DNA, the CDR3 is TGTGCCACCAGCAGAGAAGCGGGTCGAGTCAATGAGCAGTTCTTC. Its protein product is CATSREAGRVNEQFF.

This sequence joins TRBV4-2 and TRBJ1-4, with 9 bases fitting TRBD1. V gave up 6 bases and J gave up 8 bases; unmatched junction bases: 7. The CDR3 runs 14 residues. Germline CDR1 reads LGHNA; CDR2 reads YNFKEQ. CDR3 region: CASRPDRGREKLFF. For the CDR3, the DNA is TGTGCCAGCAGACCGGACAGGGGTAGAGAAAAACTGTTTTTT.

This clone is a singleton in its sample. The chain joins TRBV30 to TRBJ2-1; 10 nucleotides match TRBD2. Germline CDR1 is GTSNPN and CDR2 is SVGIG (reference sequence). This CDR3 has 16 amino acids. Losses at the gene ends were 3 bases for V and 0 bases for J; bases not matched to a gene: 5. CDR3 sequence (DNA): TGTGCCTGGAGAGGAACTAGCGGGAACTCCTACAATGAGCAGTTCTTC. It specifies CAWRGTSGNSYNEQFF. The full variable domain, its missing parts supplied by reference TRBV30 and TRBJ2-1, is SQTIHQWPATLVQPVGSPLSLECTVEGTSNPNLYWYRQAAGRGLQLLFYSVGIGQISSEVPQNLSASRPQDRQFILSSKKLLLSDSGFYLCAWRGTSGNSYNEQFFGPGTRLTVL.

J is TRBJ2-7 and V is TRBV6-5; 9 bases match TRBD1. There are 14 residues in the CDR3. CDR1 and CDR2 (germline): MNHEY, SVGAGI. Trimming took 5 bases from V and 7 from J; bases not matched to a gene: 9. The CDR3 region has the DNA TGTGCCAGCAGTCCGAGGACAGGGGCCCAAGAGCAGTACTTC. Its translation is CASSPRTGAQEQYF.